These T cell receptor beta chains were read from a single sample in a study of blood T cell repertoires in COVID-19. Profiled with immunoSEQ multiplex PCR; TCRdb holds only in-frame clones, not every one. The sample holds more than 200,000 clones, about 90% seen once. The sequencing sample was made of PBMCs or T cells enriched from blood (not recorded which). These receptors all stem from a man aged 25-45 years who had recovered from COVID-19. The CDR3 runs from the conserved cysteine through the conserved F or W. A D gene is named only where the DNA matches it firmly. Only part of the rows carry a size: once, few, many, or a class if the clone is expanded.

clone_size	v_call	j_call	d_call	cdr3_aa	cdr3_nt
-	TRBV7-2	TRBJ2-1	-	CASSLDSRGSNEQFF	TGTGCCAGCAGCTTGGACTCGCGGGGTAGCAATGAGCAGTTCTTC
-	TRBV7-9	TRBJ1-2	TRBD1	CASSLDPGTGYGYTF	TGTGCCAGCAGCTTAGACCCTGGGACAGGTTATGGCTACACCTTC
-	TRBV28	TRBJ2-1	TRBD1	CASWDSSYNEQFF	TGTGCCAGCTGGGACAGCTCCTACAATGAGCAGTTCTTC
-	TRBV13	TRBJ1-6	TRBD1	CASSLRQGSSYNSPLHF	TGTGCCAGCAGCCTCCGACAGGGGAGCTCCTATAATTCACCCCTCCACTTT
-	TRBV5-1	TRBJ1-1	TRBD1	CASTSGGQGVPEAFF	TGCGCCAGCACCTCAGGGGGGCAGGGGGTTCCTGAAGCTTTCTTT
few	TRBV6-5	TRBJ1-1	-	CASSYSTGTEAFF	TGTGCCAGCAGTTACTCGACGGGGACTGAAGCTTTCTTT
-	TRBV6-5	TRBJ1-5	-	CASSYAGQPYQPQHF	TGTGCCAGCAGTTACGCTGGACAGCCTTATCAGCCCCAGCATTTT
-	TRBV3-1/TRBV3-2	TRBJ2-1	TRBD2	CASSQSGGESYNEQFF	TGTGCCAGCAGCCAAAGCGGGGGAGAATCCTACAATGAGCAGTTCTTC
-	TRBV10-2	TRBJ2-7	TRBD2	CASSNPSGTRLRYEQYF	TGCGCCAGCAGTAATCCTAGCGGGACCAGATTGCGTTACGAGCAGTACTTC
-	TRBV19	TRBJ2-7	TRBD2	CASSPRTSGRYEQYF	TGTGCCAGTAGTCCACGGACTAGCGGTAGGTACGAGCAGTACTTC
-	TRBV6-5	TRBJ1-2	TRBD1	CASSGTGVLPGYTF	TGTGCCAGCTCTGGTACAGGGGTCTTACCCGGCTACACCTTC
once	TRBV4-1	TRBJ1-5	-	CASSSFDSDSNQPQHF	TGCGCCAGCAGCTCGTTCGACAGCGATAGCAATCAGCCCCAGCATTTT
-	TRBV19	TRBJ2-3	-	CASSISGLPTDTQYF	TGTGCCAGTAGTATCTCTGGGCTACCCACAGATACGCAGTATTTT
-	TRBV6-5	TRBJ1-2	TRBD1	CASKGAGDGYTF	TGTGCCAGCAAGGGGGCAGGGGACGGCTACACCTTC
-	TRBV6-1	TRBJ1-5	TRBD1	CASSGPGQLYSNQPQHF	TGTGCCAGCAGTGGGCCGGGACAGCTCTATAGCAATCAGCCCCAGCATTTT
few	TRBV28	TRBJ2-2	-	CASATNGLFIKHTGELFF	TGTGCCAGCGCTACAAATGGACTATTTATCAAACACACCGGGGAGCTGTTTTTT
-	TRBV5-6	TRBJ2-7	-	CASSRTTLRYYEQYF	TGTGCCAGCAGCCGAACTACGCTACGTTACTACGAGCAGTACTTC
once	TRBV15	TRBJ1-3	-	CATSRVGPRIENTIYF	TGTGCCACCAGCAGAGTTGGGCCCAGAATTGAAAACACCATATATTTT
-	TRBV7-9	TRBJ1-2	-	CASSWKDTYGYTF	TGTGCCAGCAGCTGGAAGGACACCTATGGCTACACCTTC
-	TRBV19	TRBJ1-6	-	CASSPTLGPLHF	TGTGCCAGTAGTCCGACGTTGGGCCCCCTCCACTTT
-	TRBV6-5	TRBJ1-5	TRBD1	CASSPGQPNQPQHF	TGTGCCAGCAGTCCGGGACAGCCCAATCAGCCCCAGCATTTT
-	TRBV10-1	TRBJ2-1	TRBD2	CASIPEAGGPENEQFF	TGCGCCAGCATACCCGAAGCGGGGGGGCCGGAGAATGAGCAGTTCTTC
once	TRBV2	TRBJ2-2	TRBD2	CASSEAGLAGVDTGELFF	TGTGCCAGCAGTGAAGCGGGACTAGCGGGAGTCGACACCGGGGAGCTGTTTTTT
-	TRBV4-1	TRBJ1-2	-	CASSQDLAREGYTF	TGCGCCAGCAGCCAAGATCTGGCCAGGGAAGGCTACACCTTC
few	TRBV7-9	TRBJ2-7	-	CASSLRGNEQYF	TGTGCCAGCAGCTTAAGAGGGAACGAGCAGTACTTC
-	TRBV30	TRBJ2-1	-	CAWSVGRGNEQFF	TGTGCCTGGAGTGTAGGTCGAGGGAATGAGCAGTTCTTC
few	TRBV30	TRBJ1-4	-	CAWSASKAGAEKLFF	TGTGCCTGGAGTGCGTCGAAAGCAGGGGCTGAAAAACTGTTTTTT
-	TRBV6-6	TRBJ2-7	TRBD1	CASTNRGTYEQYF	TGTGCCAGCACTAACAGGGGCACCTACGAGCAGTACTTC